This T cell receptor beta chain was recorded in a study of T-cell memory formation after mild COVID-19. Study in general: Largely, the TCR clusters proved donor specific.

Trimming pared 7 bases from V and 6 bases from J, leaving 16 bases between. The CDR3 has 15 amino acids. The sample holds many counts of this clonotype. Its specificity is unknown. Each CDR3 protein gets one entry after TCRdb re-called the 5' RACE reads with MiXCR. Of approximately 400,000 distinct CDR3 sequences in the sample, approximately 18% are singletons; the top ten hold roughly a fifth. Study conclusions and caveats: The study found balanced CD4/CD8 in clones contracting day 15 to 85 and a CD4+ lean in later expanders.

The sequence derives from a young man who had mild COVID-19 (a few samples of this study predate the infection). Cell type and time point are not known. This sequence joins TRBV12-3 or TRBV12-4 and TRBJ1-6; tentatively, D is TRBD1 (5 bases). The source material was PBMCs or a T cell subset sorted from them (not recorded which). CDR3 in amino acids: CASKRREVFNSPLHF. For the CDR3, the DNA is TGTGCCAGCAAACGCAGGGAAGTGTTTAATTCACCCCTCCACTTT.